This entry concerns a single T cell receptor beta chain. The CDR3 runs 16 residues. Trimming took 2 bases from V and 5 from J; bases not matched to a gene: 10. The V gene's germline CDR1 is SGHNT and CDR2 YYREEE (reference sequence). The entry originates in a study of blood T cell repertoires in COVID-19. Per the original methods: Amplification of reference gene primers was used by the study to estimate nucleated cell counts. Sequencing was performed with immunoSEQ multiplex PCR; in TCRdb, only in-frame clones are kept and a portion is missing. For V, J and clone size, that table is used; D and trimming come from the DNA. The sample contains some 200,000 clones, 80% of which appear only once.

The sequencing sample was made of PBMCs or T cells enriched from blood (not recorded which). The clonotype was recovered from a woman between 40 and 50 years old with acute COVID-19. V and J are TRBV5-4 and TRBJ2-5; 9 bases align to TRBD2. The CDR3 here is CASSFRGGGAGETQYF. For the CDR3, the DNA is TGTGCCAGCAGCTTTCGAGGCGGGGGGGCAGGGGAGACCCAGTACTTC.